This TCR beta chain is from a study of Ad26.COV2.S vaccination and SARS-CoV-2 variants. This table comes from immunoSEQ multiplex PCR, and its TCRdb copy is limited to in-frame clones, with some not included. Here the sample spans hundreds of thousands of clones, more than 70% being singletons. Treatment reported: some 20 received Ad26.COV2.S at low or high dose, single or two shots; roughly 5 received placebo; per-sample allocation not given. Each sample was drawn 63 days after the first injection (of vaccine or placebo). An Ad26 vector expressing Wuhan-strain SARS-CoV-2 spike constituted the vaccine. As for this clone: The antigen is unknown.

The V gene end was trimmed by 2 bases and the J gene end by 2 bases; junction bases not matched to a gene: 3. CDR3 length: 14 residues. Germline V gives CDR1 MNHNS, CDR2 SASEGT. Study-level findings and limits: Spike-specific CD8+ and CD4+ T cell responses reportedly showed substantial breadth after vaccination.

The V and J genes are TRBV6-1 and TRBJ2-7, with TRBD1 matching 7 bases. The input for sequencing was peripheral blood, taken in a trial of Ad26.COV2.S vaccine versus placebo. The origin of this receptor is a person aged 18-65 years who received the Ad26.COV2.S COVID-19 vaccine or a placebo. The DNA for the CDR3 is TGTGCCAGCAGTGAATCCCAGGGGGCCTACGAGCAGTACTTC. It specifies CASSESQGAYEQYF.